This TCR beta chain comes out of a study of blood T cells in healthy people across ages. A single count supports this clonotype. The second PCR ran roughly 6 to 11 cycles with a sample-barcoded 5' primer and J-beta primers. TCRdb re-called the 5' RACE reads through MiXCR, storing one row per CDR3 protein. The sample yields over 950,000 distinct CDR3 sequences, around two fifths seen once. The sequence was obtained from a man aged 18 to 30 in good health. The sequenced sample was blood.

CDR3 sequence reads: CSAPHTGTAAQHF. The DNA of the CDR3 is TGCAGTGCCCCCCATACAGGGACAGCGGCCCAGCATTTT. V and J are TRBV20-1 and TRBJ1-5; TRBD1 agrees at 7 bases. CDR3 length equals 13 residues. Germline-derived CDR1 and CDR2 are DFQATT and SNEGSKA (reference sequence). Trimming removed 6 bases from V and 11 bases from J; junction bases left unmatched: 13.